Below are 13 T cell receptor beta chains sequenced from a single sample in a study of T-cell memory formation after mild COVID-19. TCRdb independently ran MiXCR on the 5' RACE reads; one entry per CDR3 protein. Altogether approximately 580,000 distinct CDR3 sequences are present, about a fifth being singletons, with the ten largest covering roughly an eighth. The material sequenced was PBMCs or a T cell subset sorted from them (not recorded which). The receptor set was obtained from an adult woman who had mild COVID-19 (a few samples of this study predate the infection). Cell type and time point are not known.

Only a few counts were recorded for this clonotype. This sequence joins TRBV4-2 and TRBJ2-2, with 9 bases fitting TRBD1. The CDR3 sequence is 16 residues long. V lost 1 base to trimming and J lost 9 bases; unmatched junction nucleotides: 9. Germline V gives CDR1 LGHNA, CDR2 YNFKEQ. The CDR3 sequence: CASSQAGDREVRELFF. DNA for the CDR3: TGTGCCAGCAGCCAAGCCGGGGACAGGGAAGTCAGGGAGCTGTTTTTT.

J is TRBJ1-2 and V is TRBV29-1, with 7 bases matching TRBD1. This CDR3 is built from 11 residues. V dropped 7 bases and J dropped 8; count of bases not matched to a gene: 7. Germline V gene sequence: CDR1 SQVTM, CDR2 ANQGSEA. The CDR3 nucleotides are TGCAGCGGGAGGACAGGTAGCGGCTACACCTTC. Its translation is CSGRTGSGYTF.

Only a few counts were recorded for this clonotype. The chain uses TRBV5-8 and TRBJ1-5; D unclear. V lost 4 bases and J lost 3, with 17 bases in between. CDR3 length: 16 residues. Germline values: CDR1 SGHTS, CDR2 YDEGEE. CDR3 bases: TGTGCCAGCAGCCAGTATATTGATAGCTCCAATCAGCCCCAGCATTTT. This codes for CASSQYIDSSNQPQHF.

This clonotype was detected only a few times. The CDR3 DNA sequence: TGCGCCAGCAGCTTGTCCCCGGAACAGTACGAGCAGTACTTC. This codes for CASSLSPEQYEQYF. The chain combines TRBV5-1 with TRBJ2-7, with unresolved D. The CDR3 is 14 amino acids. Germline V gene lookup returns CDR1 SGHRS and CDR2 YFSETQ. Trimming cost V 1 base and J 4 bases, with 12 bases left between them.

This clonotype was detected many times. The chain has TRBV30 and TRBJ2-3, with D hard to call. V shed 2 bases and J shed 7 bases, with 16 bases lying between them. CDR1 GTSNPN and CDR2 SVGIG come from the germline V gene (reference sequence). CDR3 length: 14 amino acids. CDR3 sequence reads: CAWSTGPDFYTQYF. Written as DNA, the CDR3 is TGTGCCTGGAGTACGGGCCCTGACTTTTATACGCAGTATTTT.

This clonotype came up many times. The junction shows a germline mismatch at one end, possibly a read error. The gene calls are TRBV7-2 and TRBJ2-3; 7 positions match TRBD1. Germline CDR1 reads SGHTA; CDR2 reads FQGNSA. The CDR3 consists of 14 residues. The CDR3 reads CASTLDRVADTQYF. The CDR3 DNA reads as TGTGCCAGCACCTTAGACAGGGTCGCAGATACGCAGTATTTT. Combining the CDR3 with reference TRBV7-2 and TRBJ2-3 gives the whole variable domain GAGVSQSPSNKVTEKGKDVELRCDPISGHTALYWYRQSLGQGLEFLIYFQGNSAPDKSGLPSDRFSAERTGGSVSTLTIQRTQQEDSAVYLCASTLDRVADTQYFGPGTRLTVL.

This clonotype was seen a single time. This chain links TRBV29-1 with TRBJ2-1; 8 nucleotides line up with TRBD1. Germline CDR1 is SQVTM and CDR2 is ANQGSEA. The CDR3 has 12 residues. The J segment lost 4 bases and the V segment lost 6 bases, leaving 2 bases of the junction unmatched. DNA for the CDR3: TGCAGCGTCGGACAGGGTTACAATGAGCAGTTCTTC. Translation: CSVGQGYNEQFF.

CDR3 sequence reads: CASSWGDRAEAFF. The CDR3 DNA reads TGTGCCAGCAGCTGGGGGGACAGGGCTGAAGCTTTCTTT. J is TRBJ1-1 and V is TRBV7-9; 9 nucleotides align to TRBD1. This CDR3 is built from 13 residues. The V segment lost 4 bases and the J segment 6 bases; nucleotides outside the gene matches: 3. Germline-derived CDR1 and CDR2 are SEHNR and FQNEAQ (reference sequence).

There are a few counts of this clonotype. The genes are TRBV12-3 or TRBV12-4 and TRBJ2-3; 14 bases line up with TRBD2. The V and J ends lost 6 bases and 5 bases, in that order; junction bases with no gene match: 13. The CDR3 contains 18 residues. CDR3 sequence: CASSGLAGGLKIGDTQYF. In nucleotides, the CDR3 is TGTGCCAGCAGCGGACTAGCGGGGGGACTAAAGATTGGAGATACGCAGTATTTT.

A remark on this clonotype: A much larger clone differs from this one at a single base, so this may be a read error. The V and J genes are TRBV5-1 and TRBJ2-7; 9 bases agree with TRBD2. The V and J ends lost 0 bases and 0 bases, in that order; junction bases with no gene match: 1. The length of the CDR3 is 15 residues. Germline CDR1 and CDR2: SGHRS and YFSETQ. The CDR3 sequence: CASSLETSGSYEQYF. CDR3 sequence (DNA): TGCGCCAGCAGCTTGGAGACTAGCGGCTCCTACGAGCAGTACTTC.

In its sample, this clonotype was seen a few times. The chain combines TRBV7-6 with TRBJ2-7; D gene unclear. The germline V gene encodes CDR1 SGHVS and CDR2 FNYEAQ. This CDR3 region has 14 residues. With 1 base removed from V and 2 bases from J, the gap between germline ends came to 9 bases. The CDR3 nucleotides read TGTGCCAGCAGCTTAGAGCTAAGACCCTACGAGCAGTACTTC. Amino acid sequence: CASSLELRPYEQYF.

The chain uses TRBV12-3 or TRBV12-4 and TRBJ2-7; D unclear. V lost 4 bases and J 6 bases, leaving 10 bases between the germline ends. The CDR3 has 12 amino acids. The CDR3 nucleotides read TGTGCCAGCAGTTCCCTTTTCGTCGAGCAGTACTTC. Encoded protein: CASSSLFVEQYF.

V and J are TRBV9 and TRBJ2-2; TRBD1 matches at 8 bases. Germline CDR1 reads SGDLS; CDR2 reads YYNGEE. The junction had 1 base not matched to a gene; V was cut back by 3 bases and J by 6 bases. The CDR3 sequence is 13 residues long. The CDR3 sequence is CASSARGPGELFF. CDR3 sequence (DNA): TGTGCCAGCAGCGCCAGGGGGCCCGGGGAGCTGTTTTTT.